This T cell receptor beta chain was observed in a study of T cell responses to AZD1222 COVID-19 vaccine. The CDR3 loop spans 15 amino acids. The V end lost 10 bases, the J end lost 7 bases, and 20 bases lay between the germline ends. In germline, CDR1 is LNHDA, CDR2 SQIVND (reference sequence). Whole-study results and caveats: Two AZD1222 administrations were followed by greater Spike-specific TCR breadth and depth.

TCRdb's table, derived via immunoSEQ multiplex PCR, lists solely in-frame clones and lacks some. The repertoire includes 85,000 to 130,000 clones, over 70% of them detected once, and about 8.7% sits in the top ten. Comment on this clone: Its antigen is still unknown.

Sequenced here: peripheral blood, sampled on day 0 of AZD1222 vaccination. The sequence derives from an adult in good health. The gene calls are TRBV19 and TRBJ1-6, with D possibly being TRBD1 (5 bases). The CDR3 loop reads CATQPGLPRNSPLHF. CDR3 nucleotides: TGTGCCACCCAACCGGGACTCCCGAGGAATTCACCCCTCCACTTT.